Shown below are 10 T cell receptor beta chains from a single sample sequenced in a study of blood T cell repertoires in COVID-19. Method: immunoSEQ multiplex PCR; TCRdb's copy keeps in-frame clones and lacks some. Of roughly 180,000 clones listed, about 82% are singletons. The specimen was PBMCs or T cells enriched from blood (not recorded which). These receptors all stem from a woman aged 25-40 years who had recovered from COVID-19.

The chain carries TRBV2 and TRBJ2-7, with a weak D call TRBD2 (6 bases). This CDR3 has 14 amino acids. Trimming removed 6 bases from V and 8 bases from J, with 20 bases in between. CDR1 is SNHLY, CDR2 FYNNEI, per germline. The CDR3 DNA sequence: TGTGCCAGCAGATTGACCGGGAGCAAGGGGAAGCAGTACTTC. It is translated as CASRLTGSKGKQYF.

The V gene is TRBV5-1, the J gene TRBJ2-1, with a possible D match to TRBD2 (5 bases). Trimming pared 4 bases from V and 0 bases from J, leaving 11 bases between. The CDR3 spans 15 residues. Per germline, CDR1 SGHRS and CDR2 YFSETQ. This chain's CDR3 is CASSPTTSSYNEQFF. The DNA for the CDR3 is TGCGCCAGCAGCCCGACTACCTCCTCCTACAATGAGCAGTTCTTC.

This chain links TRBV12-5 with TRBJ2-1, with D unresolved. CDR1 is LGHNT, CDR2 FRNRAP, per germline. The CDR3 loop spans 12 amino acids. V lost 5 bases to trimming and J lost 10 bases, with 12 bases between them. The CDR3 region is CASGTNLREQFF. The CDR3, as DNA: TGTGCTAGTGGTACTAATTTGAGGGAGCAGTTCTTC.

The gene calls are TRBV28 and TRBJ2-7; TRBD1 agrees at 7 bases. Germline V CDR1 and CDR2: MDHEN, SYDVKM. This CDR3 contains 12 residues. The trim removed 8 bases at V and 4 bases at J, leaving 5 bases unmatched. The CDR3 coding sequence is TGTGCCAGCGGACCCAGGGGGTACGAGCAGTACTTC. Translation gives CASGPRGYEQYF.

The gene calls are TRBV2 and TRBJ2-3, with a tentative D call TRBD1 (6 bases). Per the germline V gene, CDR1 is SNHLY and CDR2 is FYNNEI. V lost 4 bases and J lost 0, with 14 bases in between. This CDR3 spans 16 amino acids. This CDR3 reads CASSAIQGTSTDTQYF. DNA for the CDR3: TGTGCCAGCAGTGCGATACAGGGAACTAGCACAGATACGCAGTATTTT.

This chain links TRBV20-1 with TRBJ2-3; D uncertain. The CDR3 spans 11 residues. V lost 5 bases, J lost 1 base, and 4 bases lay in between. CDR1 and CDR2 (germline): DFQATT, SNEGSKA (reference sequence). As DNA, the CDR3 is TGCAGTGCTCTCCGCACAGATACGCAGTATTTT. It translates to CSALRTDTQYF.

The rearrangement uses TRBV5-4 and TRBJ2-2; 8 bases line up with TRBD1. CDR1 SGHNT and CDR2 YYREEE come from the germline V gene (reference sequence). The J segment lost 5 bases and the V segment lost 0 bases, leaving 3 bases of the junction unmatched. CDR3 length: 15 residues. This chain's CDR3 is CASSLGTGLTGELFF. CDR3 DNA sequence: TGTGCCAGCAGCTTGGGGACAGGGCTTACCGGGGAGCTGTTTTTT.

J is TRBJ2-1 and V is TRBV19, with TRBD2 matching 9 bases. The germline gives CDR1 LNHDA, CDR2 SQIVND (reference sequence). The CDR3 has 18 residues. J lost 3 bases, V lost 4 bases, and 13 bases had no gene match. The CDR3 region is CASSTGVASGMNYNEQFF. The CDR3 coding sequence is TGTGCCAGTAGTACCGGGGTGGCTAGCGGGATGAACTACAATGAGCAGTTCTTC.

This sequence joins TRBV28 and TRBJ2-1; D is undetermined. The germline gives CDR1 MDHEN, CDR2 SYDVKM. This CDR3 spans 12 amino acids. V was trimmed by 3 bases and J by 7 bases, leaving 7 bases between them. The CDR3 DNA sequence: TGTGCCAGCAGTTTTGGAGCGAATGAGCAGTTCTTC. This codes for CASSFGANEQFF.

The chain has TRBV12-3 or TRBV12-4 and TRBJ2-1; TRBD2 might be the D (6 bases). V lost 3 bases and J 5 bases, leaving 8 bases between the germline ends. This CDR3 is 13 amino acids long. The CDR3 reads CASSLGLDNEQFF. CDR3 DNA: TGTGCCAGCAGTTTGGGACTCGACAATGAGCAGTTCTTC.